The 30 T cell receptor beta chains below were found in one sample sequenced in a study of blood T cell repertoires in COVID-19. The table came from immunoSEQ multiplex PCR; TCRdb's copy has only in-frame clones and leaves some out. Among approximately 210,000 clones listed, approximately 80% were seen once. Material for sequencing was PBMCs or T cells enriched from blood (not recorded which). Every receptor here comes from a young man with acute COVID-19.

This chain links TRBV21-1 with TRBJ2-3; the table names TRBD1, a call not compared with the DNA. TRBV21-1 is a pseudogene. The CDR3 has 14 amino acids. CDR3 DNA: TGTGCCAGCAGCACGGACAGGGTCACAGATACGCAGTATTTT. Protein: CASSTDRVTDTQYF.

This chain joins TRBV10-1 and TRBJ1-4; D is possibly TRBD1 (5 bases). The CDR3 is 13 residues long. Germline CDR1 WNHNN, CDR2 SYGVQD (reference sequence). V lost 6 bases and J lost 5, with 10 bases in between. CDR3 sequence reads: CASRGVFNEKLFF. Here the CDR3 DNA reads TGCGCCAGCAGAGGGGTTTTCAATGAAAAACTGTTTTTT.

V usage is TRBV9 and J usage is TRBJ2-3, with D maybe TRBD1 (5 bases). This CDR3 region has 14 residues. Per germline, CDR1 SGDLS and CDR2 YYNGEE. V was clipped by 3 bases and J by 6 bases, with 14 bases between them. The CDR3 DNA reads as TGTGCCAGCAGCGGAAGGGGTAGGGCTGATACGCAGTATTTT. It translates to CASSGRGRADTQYF.

The chain combines TRBV19 with TRBJ1-1; 8 bases are a match to TRBD1. The CDR3 loop spans 14 amino acids. Germline CDR1 reads LNHDA; CDR2 reads SQIVND (reference sequence). The J segment lost 8 bases and the V segment lost 4 bases, leaving 9 bases of the junction unmatched. The CDR3 bases are TGTGCCAGTAGTACTCAAGGCCAGGGGGCGGAAGCTTTCTTT. Residues: CASSTQGQGAEAFF.

The J gene is TRBJ1-4, the V gene TRBV19; tentative D call: TRBD1 (6 bases). Germline values: CDR1 LNHDA, CDR2 SQIVND (reference sequence). V was cut by 6 bases and J by 8 bases, with 16 bases left in between. This CDR3 has 14 residues. This CDR3 is CASSSQGIGEKLFF. As DNA, the CDR3 is TGTGCCAGTAGCTCGCAGGGGATAGGGGAAAAACTGTTTTTT.

The genes are TRBV23-1 and TRBJ1-1; D is unresolved. TRBV23-1 is an ORF, with its function uncertain. Trimming removed 1 base from V and 4 bases from J, with 7 bases in between. The CDR3 is made up of 13 amino acids. For the CDR3, the DNA is TGCGCCAGCAGTCAATTCGGTGGCACTGAAGCTTTCTTT. It codes for CASSQFGGTEAFF.

The J gene is TRBJ1-6, the V gene TRBV9; 7 nucleotides align to TRBD1. Germline V gene data show CDR1 as SGDLS and CDR2 as YYNGEE. The CDR3 runs to 15 residues. With V trimmed by 0 bases and J by 9 bases, 6 bases remained unmatched. DNA of the CDR3: TGTGCCAGCAGCGTAGGCGCCGACAGGGTTTCACCCCTCCACTTT. As protein: CASSVGADRVSPLHF.

The gene calls are TRBV3-1 (or the pseudogene TRBV3-2) and TRBJ2-5; tentatively, D is TRBD1 (6 bases). This CDR3 comprises 13 residues. Trimming removed 4 bases at V and 2 bases at J, with 8 bases between. CDR1 and CDR2 (germline): LGHDT, YNNKEL (reference sequence). CDR3 amino acids: CASSLDRQETQYF. The CDR3 DNA follows: TGTGCCAGCAGCCTCGACAGGCAAGAGACCCAGTACTTC.

The chain carries TRBV3-1 (or the pseudogene TRBV3-2) and TRBJ1-1, with TRBD1 as a possible D gene (5 bases). Trimming pared 1 base from V and 4 bases from J, leaving 7 bases between. The germline V gene has CDR1 LGHDT and CDR2 YNNKEL (reference sequence). This CDR3 contains 13 residues. CDR3 loop: CASSQGGVTEAFF. The DNA of the CDR3 is TGTGCCAGCAGCCAAGGGGGGGTCACTGAAGCTTTCTTT.

A few counts support this clone. The chain combines TRBV6-5 with TRBJ1-5; 7 bases are shared with TRBD1. The CDR3 is 15 amino acids. The V segment lost 2 bases and the J segment 5 bases; nucleotides outside the gene matches: 6. The V gene's germline CDR1 is MNHEY and CDR2 SVGAGI. CDR3 in DNA: TGTGCCAGCAGTTACCGTTGGACAGGTGATCAGCCCCAGCATTTT. Translation gives CASSYRWTGDQPQHF.

The genes are TRBV6-5 and TRBJ1-2; the D is unclear. The CDR3 loop spans 14 amino acids. V lost 7 bases, J lost 4 bases, and 16 bases lay in between. The V gene's germline CDR1 is MNHEY and CDR2 SVGAGI. Written as DNA, the CDR3 is TGTGCCAGCACCGTCCTCGGTTCCCTCTATGGCTACACCTTC. This sequence encodes CASTVLGSLYGYTF.

As concerns this clone: The sample contains more than one DNA sequence encoding this CDR3. V and J are TRBV6-2 or TRBV6-3 and TRBJ2-7; D is ambiguous. The CDR3 totals 11 residues. CDR1 and CDR2 from the germline V gene are MNHEY and SVGEGT. Trimming took 6 bases from V and 4 from J, leaving 7 bases between them. The CDR3 DNA sequence: TGTGCCAGCAGCCTCTTATACGAGCAGTACTTC. Residues: CASSLLYEQYF.

The J gene is TRBJ2-1, the V gene TRBV27, with 12 bases lining up with TRBD2. Germline assignment: CDR1 MNHEY and CDR2 SMNVEV (reference sequence). The CDR3 is 23 residues long. V trimming: 1 base; J trimming: 4 bases; junction bases outside the gene matches: 23. CDR3: CASSLFRSSGGAYFPEIYNEQFF. CDR3 DNA sequence: TGTGCCAGCAGTTTATTCCGTTCTAGCGGGGGGGCCTATTTCCCGGAGATTTACAATGAGCAGTTCTTC.

The V call is TRBV4-1, the J call TRBJ1-4; D is ambiguous. The ends were cut back, 1 base at V and 1 base at J, with 10 bases in the middle. The CDR3 has 16 residues. CDR1 is MGHRA, CDR2 YSYEKL, per germline. The CDR3 here is CASSQGGLGTNEKLFF. The CDR3 DNA reads as TGCGCCAGCAGCCAAGGAGGGTTGGGAACTAATGAAAAACTGTTTTTT.

The V and J genes are TRBV5-4 and TRBJ2-2, with unresolved D. The CDR3 has 12 amino acids. V was trimmed by 2 bases and J by 7 bases, leaving 6 bases between them. Germline V gene sequence: CDR1 SGHNT, CDR2 YYREEE (reference sequence). CDR3 in amino acids: CASSFGSGELFF. In nucleotides, the CDR3 is TGTGCCAGCAGCTTCGGTAGCGGGGAGCTGTTTTTT.

In this sample, this clone turned up once. This sequence joins TRBV28 and TRBJ1-4; D perhaps matches TRBD1 (5 bases). The CDR3 runs 14 residues. V was pared by 2 bases and J by 3 bases, with 7 bases between. CDR1 is MDHEN, CDR2 SYDVKM, per germline. CDR3 sequence: CASSLAGPNEKLFF. The CDR3 DNA is TGTGCCAGCAGTTTAGCGGGACCTAATGAAAAACTGTTTTTT. Filled out from reference TRBV28 and TRBJ1-4, the complete variable domain reads DVKVTQSSRYLVKRTGEKVFLECVQDMDHENMFWYRQDPGLGLRLIYFSYDVKMKEKGDIPEGYSVSREKKERFSLILESASTNQTSMYLCASSLAGPNEKLFFGSGTQLSVL.

The chain uses TRBV11-1 and TRBJ2-2; D gene unclear. Germline V gives CDR1 SGHAT, CDR2 FQDESV (reference sequence). The CDR3 contains 15 residues. V was shortened by 1 base and J by 5 bases, with 11 bases between the two germline ends. CDR3: CASSLDSLLTGELFF. The DNA of the CDR3 is TGTGCCAGCAGCTTAGACAGTTTGTTAACCGGGGAGCTGTTTTTT.

The chain recombines TRBV28 with TRBJ1-5; tentatively, D is TRBD1 (6 bases). Trimming stripped 8 bases from V and 3 bases from J, with 14 bases between. Germline V gene data show CDR1 as MDHEN and CDR2 as SYDVKM. The CDR3 sequence is 14 residues long. CDR3 protein: CASRDTGFNQPQHF. CDR3 bases: TGTGCCAGCCGGGACACAGGTTTCAATCAGCCCCAGCATTTT.

V usage is TRBV5-1 and J usage is TRBJ1-4; D uncertain. CDR1 SGHRS and CDR2 YFSETQ come from the germline V gene. The CDR3 totals 14 residues. Deletions cut 5 bases from V and 4 bases from J, with 12 bases between. The CDR3 nucleotides read TGCGCCAGCAGGATCGGGAAGGGTAATGAAAAACTGTTTTTT. Translating it yields CASRIGKGNEKLFF.

This clone was detected once. The chain joins TRBV28 to TRBJ2-1, with D possibly matching TRBD2 (6 bases). The CDR3 has 13 amino acids. Germline V gene data show CDR1 as MDHEN and CDR2 as SYDVKM. V was pared by 4 bases and J by 3 bases, with 7 bases between. The CDR3 DNA reads as TGTGCCAGCAGTTCCGGGAGCTACAATGAGCAGTTCTTC. Its translation is CASSSGSYNEQFF.

The rearrangement links TRBV9 to TRBJ2-5; TRBD1 matches at 9 bases. Trimming at V came to 1 base and at J to 7 bases, leaving 8 bases not matched to a gene. The CDR3 has 15 residues. Per the germline V gene, CDR1 is SGDLS and CDR2 is YYNGEE. CDR3 in DNA: TGTGCCAGCAGCGTATCCGGGACAGGGTCGGGGACCCAGTACTTC. It is translated as CASSVSGTGSGTQYF. Full variable domain (rest looked up from reference TRBV9 and TRBJ2-5): DSGVTQTPKHLITATGQRVTLRCSPRSGDLSVYWYQQSLDQGLQFLIQYYNGEERAKGNILERFSAQQFPDLHSELNLSSLELGDSALYFCASSVSGTGSGTQYFGPGTRLLVL.

V and J are TRBV3-1 (or the pseudogene TRBV3-2) and TRBJ1-4, with a possible D match to TRBD1 (6 bases). Germline CDR1 LGHDT, CDR2 YNNKEL (reference sequence). Between the trimmed V and J ends, which lost 2 bases and 0 bases, there was a span of 13 bases. This CDR3 spans 17 amino acids. CDR3 nucleotide sequence: TGTGCCAGCAGCCAATTCCCAGGGGCCCCAACTAATGAAAAACTGTTTTTT. Its translation: CASSQFPGAPTNEKLFF.

The gene calls are TRBV2 and TRBJ1-5, with D possibly being TRBD1 (6 bases). Trimming removed 7 bases at V and 0 bases at J, with 10 bases between. The germline V gene encodes CDR1 SNHLY and CDR2 FYNNEI. The CDR3 loop spans 14 amino acids. The DNA of the CDR3 is TGTGCCAGCAACAGGGCTTATAGCAATCAGCCCCAGCATTTT. Amino acids: CASNRAYSNQPQHF.

The chain links TRBV5-1 to TRBJ1-4, with D hard to call. Trimming stripped 3 bases from V and 4 bases from J, with 13 bases between. Germline V gene sequence: CDR1 SGHRS, CDR2 YFSETQ. This CDR3 contains 15 residues. The CDR3: CASSSLPGFNEKLFF. In nucleotides, the CDR3 is TGCGCCAGCAGCTCCCTGCCAGGATTTAATGAAAAACTGTTTTTT.

This clone occurred once. This chain joins TRBV30 and TRBJ2-2; no reliable D call. Per germline, CDR1 GTSNPN and CDR2 SVGIG (reference sequence). Trimming cost V 2 bases and J 4 bases, with 5 bases left between them. There are 12 residues in the CDR3. CDR3 sequence: CAWSPFTGELFF. CDR3 sequence (DNA): TGTGCCTGGAGTCCCTTCACCGGGGAGCTGTTTTTT.

This chain uses TRBV5-4 with TRBJ1-1; no reliable D call. CDR3 length: 14 amino acids. V lost 6 bases and J 5 bases, leaving 17 bases between the germline ends. Germline V gene lookup returns CDR1 SGHNT and CDR2 YYREEE (reference sequence). The CDR3 nucleotides read TGTGCCAGCACTCCCGGTCAACGCGAAACTGAAGCTTTCTTT. It translates to CASTPGQRETEAFF. The full variable domain, its missing parts supplied by reference TRBV5-4 and TRBJ1-1, is ETGVTQSPTHLIKTRGQQVTLRCSSQSGHNTVSWYQQALGQGPQFIFQYYREEENGRGNFPPRFSGLQFPNYSSELNVNALELDDSALYLCASTPGQRETEAFFGQGTRLTVV.

The V gene is TRBV19, the J gene TRBJ2-5, with no clear D. V was pared by 6 bases and J by 4 bases, with 9 bases between. Germline CDR1 LNHDA, CDR2 SQIVND (reference sequence). The CDR3 is 12 residues long. The CDR3 nucleotides read TGTGCCAGTAGCCAGGTCGGAGAGACCCAGTACTTC. Its protein product is CASSQVGETQYF.

For this clone: The sample contains more than one DNA sequence encoding this CDR3. The chain combines TRBV29-1 with TRBJ1-1; no clear D gene. With 4 bases removed from V and 4 bases from J, the gap between germline ends came to 7 bases. CDR3 length equals 11 residues. CDR1 and CDR2 from the germline V gene are SQVTM and ANQGSEA. The CDR3 here is CSVGGSTEAFF. The CDR3 nucleotides are TGCAGCGTTGGAGGGAGCACTGAAGCTTTCTTT.

The V call is TRBV6-1, the J call TRBJ2-4, with D tentatively TRBD1 (5 bases). CDR3 length: 17 residues. Germline V CDR1 and CDR2: MNHNS, SASEGT. Trimming took off 3 bases at V and 8 bases at J, with 23 bases between the two ends. CDR3 sequence (DNA): TGTGCCAGCAGTGACCCCCTCAGCCCAGGGATAGGGGACATTCAGTACTTC. Encoded protein: CASSDPLSPGIGDIQYF.

In this sample, this clone turned up a few times. The chain has TRBV3-1 (or the pseudogene TRBV3-2) and TRBJ2-5, with TRBD2 identical over 8 bases. The V gene's germline CDR1 is LGHDT and CDR2 YNNKEL (reference sequence). This CDR3 has 16 amino acids. V trimming: 1 base; J trimming: 1 base; junction bases outside the gene matches: 5. CDR3 protein: CASSQGSGGLQETQYF. CDR3 bases: TGTGCCAGCAGCCAAGGCTCGGGGGGGCTCCAAGAGACCCAGTACTTC.